These T cell receptor beta chains were read from a single sample in a study of cytomegalovirus exposure and HLA in healthy donors. TCRdb's copy holds only in-frame clones and misses some; the assay was immunoSEQ multiplex PCR. The sample records about 60,000 clones, 90% to 96% being singletons. The sample taken for sequencing was PBMCs. Receptor source: a woman under 30 in good health and CMV-seronegative. The CDR3 runs from the conserved cysteine through the conserved F or W. Fields, in order: J gene, clone size, V gene, D gene, CDR3 DNA, CDR3 protein. D genes are given only for firm matches. Clone size is stated in some rows and not others, as once, few, many or a class when expanded.

TRBJ1-4	.	TRBV28	TRBD1	TGTGCCAGCACAGCCGGGACAGTTAATGAAAAACTGTTTTTT	CASTAGTVNEKLFF
TRBJ1-1	.	TRBV7-3	.	TGTGCCAGCAGCCCCAGGGTTGGCACTGAAGCTTTCTTT	CASSPRVGTEAFF
TRBJ2-5	.	TRBV4-1	.	TGCGCCAGCAGCCGGCTATCGGCGGCACAAGAGACCCAGTACTTC	CASSRLSAAQETQYF
TRBJ2-7	.	TRBV5-4	TRBD2	TGTGCCAGCAGCTTTGCCGGGGGAGGGGACTACGAGCAGTACTTC	CASSFAGGGDYEQYF
TRBJ1-1	.	TRBV19	TRBD1	TGTGCCAGTAGTCATGCAGGGGGACCTCTGGGGGCTTTCTTT	CASSHAGGPLGAFF
TRBJ2-5	.	TRBV5-4	.	TGTGCCAGCAGCCCCAAAGGGGGGGGGCAAGAGACCCAGTACTTC	CASSPKGGGQETQYF
TRBJ2-5	.	TRBV9	TRBD2	TGTGCCAGCAGCCCCGGGGGGACTCAAGAGACCCAGTACTTC	CASSPGGTQETQYF
TRBJ2-7	.	TRBV19	TRBD2	TGTGCCAGTGGAGCGGGGCCCTCCTACGAGCAGTACTTC	CASGAGPSYEQYF
TRBJ2-2	.	TRBV9	.	TGTGCCAGCAGCGTAGATTTAACCGGGGAGCTGTTTTTT	CASSVDLTGELFF
TRBJ1-4	.	TRBV19	TRBD1	TGTGCCAGTAGTAGGACAGGAATCCATGAAAAACTGTTTTTT	CASSRTGIHEKLFF
TRBJ2-3	.	TRBV5-1	.	TGCGCCAGCAGCTTGGCATCGACAGTTCCAGATACGCAGTATTTT	CASSLASTVPDTQYF
TRBJ2-6	.	TRBV6-6	.	TGTGCCAGCAGGCAGGCGAGCTCTGGGGCCAACGTCCTGACTTTC	CASRQASSGANVLTF
TRBJ1-5	once	TRBV6-5	TRBD1	TGTGCCAGCAGCCCCCGGGACAGTAATCAGCCCCAGCATTTT	CASSPRDSNQPQHF
TRBJ2-3	.	TRBV2	TRBD1	TGTGCCAGCAGGAGGGGGCTGGGGCCTGGTGGCACAGATACGCAGTATTTT	CASRRGLGPGGTDTQYF
TRBJ1-5	.	TRBV30	TRBD1	TGTGCCTGGAGTCCCCGGGACAGGGCGGGCCAGCCCCAGCATTTT	CAWSPRDRAGQPQHF
TRBJ2-1	.	TRBV9	.	TGTGCCAGCAGCGTAGACCCTGGGGCGGATGAGCAGTTCTTC	CASSVDPGADEQFF
TRBJ1-4	.	TRBV6-5	.	TGTGCCAGCAGTTACTCGTCGTCAGGGTGGGGAAAACTGTTTTTT	CASSYSSSGWGKLFF
TRBJ2-3	.	TRBV10-3	TRBD2	TGTGCCATCAGTCTAGCGGGAGGGCGGACAGATACGCAGTATTTT	CAISLAGGRTDTQYF
TRBJ2-7	.	TRBV6-4	TRBD1	TGTGCCAGCCAACCCAACCCGGGACAGGGAGCCGAGCAGTACTTC	CASQPNPGQGAEQYF
TRBJ1-3	once	TRBV5-6	TRBD1	TGTGCCAGCAGCTCCAGGGGGCATTTTGGAAACACCATATATTTT	CASSSRGHFGNTIYF
TRBJ2-7	.	TRBV6-6	.	TGTGCCACGGGGGCGGGGGTCGGCGAGCAGTACTTC	CATGAGVGEQYF
TRBJ1-1	.	TRBV18	.	TGTGCCAGCTCACCACTACGGGCTGTGGGGCTGAACACTGAAGCTTTCTTT	CASSPLRAVGLNTEAFF
TRBJ2-7	few	TRBV5-1	.	TGCGCCAGCAGCTCCGGAAGGGGGAGAGCCCACGAGCAGTACTTC	CASSSGRGRAHEQYF
TRBJ2-3	.	TRBV28	.	TGTGCCAGCAGTTTCTCTTTACAGACGAGAGATACGCAGTATTTT	CASSFSLQTRDTQYF
TRBJ1-2	once	TRBV28	TRBD1	TGTGCCAGCAGTCCCACGGACAGGGGGCTTAGCTACACCTTC	CASSPTDRGLSYTF
TRBJ2-4	few	TRBV5-1	TRBD2	TGCGCCAGCAGCATTAACGGGGGGGCCAAAAACATTCAGTACTTC	CASSINGGAKNIQYF
TRBJ1-2	.	TRBV14	.	TGTGCCAGCAGCGGGGACCCCCGGGGGTATGGCTACACCTTC	CASSGDPRGYGYTF
TRBJ2-7	.	TRBV15	TRBD2	TGTGCCACCAGCAGAGGGGGAGGGGCCTACGAGCAGTACTTC	CATSRGGGAYEQYF
TRBJ1-3	.	TRBV29-1	.	TGCAGCGTTCGGTCTGGAAACACCATATATTTT	CSVRSGNTIYF
TRBJ1-2	.	TRBV10-3	.	TGTGCCATCAGTGAGTTCGGGGGGACGGCTGGCTACACCTTC	CAISEFGGTAGYTF
TRBJ2-3	.	TRBV6-6	.	TGTGCCAGCTGGGGCGGAACAGATACGCAGTATTTT	CASWGGTDTQYF
TRBJ2-4	.	TRBV28	TRBD2	TGTGCCAGCAGTCCCCTGGTAGCGGGAGGGGCCTTAGCCAAAAACATTCAGTACTTC	CASSPLVAGGALAKNIQYF
TRBJ2-1	.	TRBV10-3	TRBD1	TGTGCCATCAGCGGGACAGGGTTTGGAAATGAGCAGTTCTTC	CAISGTGFGNEQFF
TRBJ2-7	once	TRBV7-6	.	TGTGGCAGCAGCTTAGGTTTGTCAGGGGACTCCTACGAGCAGTACTTC	CGSSLGLSGDSYEQYF
TRBJ1-2	.	TRBV11-2	TRBD1	TGTGCCAGCAGCTTCGACAGGGGGGCCTATGGCTACACCTTC	CASSFDRGAYGYTF
TRBJ2-1	.	TRBV7-6	.	TGTGGCAGCAGCTTAATCCCGGGTCCCTACAATGAGCAGTTCTTC	CGSSLIPGPYNEQFF
TRBJ2-5	.	TRBV5-1	.	TGCGCCAGCGGGCAAGTCGCGGGGGCCCCGGGGGACCAGTACTTC	CASGQVAGAPGDQYF
TRBJ2-7	.	TRBV27	TRBD2	TGTGCCAGCAGCAAAGGACTAGCGGGACCCCCCTACGAGCAGTACTTC	CASSKGLAGPPYEQYF
TRBJ2-3	once	TRBV19	.	TGTGCCAGTAAGAGGGCAGGAAGCACAGATACGCAGTATTTT	CASKRAGSTDTQYF